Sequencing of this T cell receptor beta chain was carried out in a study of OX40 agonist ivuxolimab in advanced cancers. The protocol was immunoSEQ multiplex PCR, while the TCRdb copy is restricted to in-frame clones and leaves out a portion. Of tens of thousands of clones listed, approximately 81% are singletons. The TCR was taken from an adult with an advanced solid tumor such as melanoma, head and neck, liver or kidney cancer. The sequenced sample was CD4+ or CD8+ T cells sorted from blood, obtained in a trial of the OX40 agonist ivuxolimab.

CDR3 sequence (DNA): TGTGCCAGCAAGGCAGCCGACGGATTTTCCTACGAGCAGTACTTC. Its protein product is CASKAADGFSYEQYF. The V and J genes are TRBV2 and TRBJ2-7; D gene unclear. V lost 7 bases and J 1 base, leaving 17 bases between the germline ends. CDR1 is SNHLY and CDR2 is FYNNEI in the germline V gene. The CDR3 spans 15 residues.